Sequencing of this TCR beta chain was carried out in a study of T cell responses to AZD1222 COVID-19 vaccine. CDR1 SGHDT and CDR2 YYEEEE come from the germline V gene. V dropped 2 bases and J dropped 4 bases, with 15 bases sitting between them. CDR3 length equals 15 residues. Profiling relied on immunoSEQ multiplex PCR, and the TCRdb table lists in-frame clones only, not all of them. The sample consists of over 95,000 clones, roughly nine tenths of them appearing once. Study findings and constraints: No day 14 peak samples; only post-peak repertoires were characterized.

Concerning this clone itself: What it binds is not known.

This receptor was taken from an adult who received the AZD1222 COVID-19 vaccine. This chain joins TRBV5-6 and TRBJ1-2; no definite D call. Source: peripheral blood, taken 28 days after the second AZD1222 dose. The CDR3 nucleotides are TGTGCCAGCAGCTTCACGGGGAGAGGCCTCTATGGCTACACCTTC. Its protein product is CASSFTGRGLYGYTF.